These 23 T cell receptor beta chains came from one sample sequenced in a study of blood T cell repertoires in COVID-19. Sequencing was performed with immunoSEQ multiplex PCR; in TCRdb, only in-frame clones are kept and a portion is missing. The sample includes approximately 68,000 clones, over 80% of them seen just once. Sequences were obtained from peripheral blood. The source is a human donor in a cohort sampled during active COVID-19.

This clone occurred many times. The J gene is TRBJ2-7, the V gene TRBV15; D possibly corresponds to TRBD1 (6 bases). The V end was cut by 5 bases, the J end by 3 bases, with 14 bases between. The CDR3 is 14 amino acids. CDR1 and CDR2 (germline): LNHNV, YYDKDF (reference sequence). The CDR3 bases are TGTGCCACCAGCCCTAGGTCAGGGGACTACGAGCAGTACTTC. Protein sequence: CATSPRSGDYEQYF.

This sequence joins TRBV30 and TRBJ2-7; TRBD2 matches at 7 bases. In germline, CDR1 is GTSNPN, CDR2 SVGIG (reference sequence). Trimming removed 5 bases from V and 1 base from J; junction bases left unmatched: 8. The CDR3 has 14 residues. This CDR3 is CAWGGGPLSYEQYF. As DNA, the CDR3 is TGTGCCTGGGGGGGAGGGCCGCTATCCTACGAGCAGTACTTC.

This rearrangement joins TRBV7-2 to TRBJ2-2; D unresolved. The CDR3 spans 14 residues. V was clipped by 1 base and J by 5 bases, with 8 bases between them. Germline V gene lookup returns CDR1 SGHTA and CDR2 FQGNSA. This chain's CDR3 is CASSLDWATGELFF. In nucleotides, the CDR3 is TGTGCCAGCAGCTTAGACTGGGCTACCGGGGAGCTGTTTTTT.

The chain carries TRBV6-2 or TRBV6-3 and TRBJ1-2; 9 bases line up with TRBD1. Germline CDR1 MNHEY, CDR2 SVGEGT. CDR3 length equals 17 residues. With V trimmed by 2 bases and J by 3 bases, 10 bases remained unmatched. The CDR3 DNA reads as TGTGCCAGCAGTTACCCACTCCAACAGGGGGCCGACTATGGCTACACCTTC. Amino acid sequence: CASSYPLQQGADYGYTF.

The chain joins TRBV19 to TRBJ2-2; 7 bases line up with TRBD2. Germline loops: CDR1 LNHDA, CDR2 SQIVND (reference sequence). This CDR3 is 13 amino acids long. V lost 8 bases and J lost 6; bases outside the gene matches: 6. CDR3 sequence: CASRIGGSGELFF. Written as DNA, the CDR3 is TGTGCCAGTCGGATCGGGGGGTCCGGGGAGCTGTTTTTT.

This clone appeared a single time. The V and J genes are TRBV13 and TRBJ1-1, with 7 bases lining up with TRBD1. Per the germline V gene, CDR1 is PRHDT and CDR2 is FYEKMQ (reference sequence). CDR3 length equals 19 residues. V was clipped by 4 bases and J by 0 bases; unmatched bases: 17. The CDR3 here is CASSSLLTRQGDMNTEAFF. In DNA, the CDR3 is TGTGCCAGCAGCTCCCTTCTAACCCGACAGGGAGACATGAACACTGAAGCTTTCTTT.

This sequence joins TRBV5-1 and TRBJ1-1, with 7 bases aligning to TRBD1. In germline, CDR1 is SGHRS, CDR2 YFSETQ. The CDR3 is made up of 15 amino acids. With V trimmed by 2 bases and J by 3 bases, 7 bases remained unmatched. CDR3 nucleotides: TGCGCCAGCAGCTTTTACAGGGGTGGGGACACTGAAGCTTTCTTT. Translating it yields CASSFYRGGDTEAFF.

A few counts support this clone. This sequence joins TRBV9 and TRBJ2-3, with D possibly TRBD2 on 6 matching bases. V was clipped by 5 bases and J by 2 bases, with 9 bases between them. The CDR3 length is 13 residues. CDR1 is SGDLS, CDR2 YYNGEE, per germline. The CDR3 reads CASRTGVTDTQYF. DNA for the CDR3: TGTGCCAGCAGAACGGGGGTCACAGATACGCAGTATTTT.

This clone showed up just a few times. This chain links TRBV15 with TRBJ1-6, with 7 bases lining up with TRBD1. Germline CDR1 is LNHNV and CDR2 is YYDKDF (reference sequence). Trimming cost V 0 bases and J 12 bases; bases outside gene matches: 11. The CDR3 spans 16 residues. For the CDR3, the DNA is TGTGCCACCAGCAGAGATGCTGGCACCCAGGGGGGACCCCTCCACTTT. Protein: CATSRDAGTQGGPLHF.

This chain connects TRBV20-1 to TRBJ2-1; a weak D match, TRBD1 (6 bases). In germline, CDR1 is DFQATT, CDR2 SNEGSKA (reference sequence). V was shortened by 3 bases and J by 12 bases, with 12 bases between the two germline ends. The CDR3 spans 11 residues. In DNA, the CDR3 is TGCAGTGCTAGGGGGACAATTGGGCAGTTCTTC. Translated: CSARGTIGQFF.

This chain links TRBV19 with TRBJ2-5, with 7 nucleotides matching TRBD1. V shed 5 bases, J shed 5 bases, and the junction held 8 bases outside the gene matches. CDR3 size: 14 residues. The V gene's germline CDR1 is LNHDA and CDR2 SQIVND (reference sequence). The CDR3 region has the DNA TGTGCCAGTAGTTCTCAGGGGGTTGGGGAGACCCAGTACTTC. Protein sequence: CASSSQGVGETQYF.

The V and J genes are TRBV5-1 and TRBJ1-2; no clear D. The CDR3 is 13 amino acids. V was shortened by 3 bases and J by 4 bases, with 10 bases between the two germline ends. CDR1 and CDR2 (germline): SGHRS, YFSETQ. The CDR3 is CASSSPPVYGYTF. The CDR3 DNA reads as TGCGCCAGCAGCTCTCCCCCGGTCTATGGCTACACCTTC.

V usage is TRBV28 and J usage is TRBJ2-7; D is ambiguous. The germline V gene encodes CDR1 MDHEN and CDR2 SYDVKM. The V end was cut by 3 bases, the J end by 2 bases, with 11 bases between. The CDR3 is 14 amino acids. The CDR3 here is CASSFLRFPYEQYF. Here the CDR3 DNA reads TGTGCCAGCAGTTTCTTGCGGTTCCCCTACGAGCAGTACTTC.

There are a few counts of this clone. The J gene is TRBJ2-7, the V gene TRBV4-1, with TRBD1 matching 9 bases. V was pared by 4 bases and J by 6 bases, with 7 bases of the junction left unmatched. The germline CDR1 and CDR2 sequences are MGHRA and YSYEKL. CDR3 length equals 14 residues. This CDR3 reads CASSPQGASGEQYF. CDR3 nucleotide sequence: TGCGCCAGCAGCCCACAGGGGGCCTCCGGCGAGCAGTACTTC.

The chain has TRBV5-6 and TRBJ2-3; 9 nucleotides match TRBD1. From germline, CDR1 is SGHDT and CDR2 YYEEEE. This CDR3 contains 15 residues. Unmatched junction bases numbered 10, after V lost 5 bases and J lost 6 bases. The CDR3 loop reads CASSGWTGVMDTQYF. The CDR3 DNA reads as TGTGCCAGCAGTGGTTGGACAGGGGTCATGGATACGCAGTATTTT.

In its sample, this clone was seen once. The chain is built from TRBV5-6 and TRBJ2-7; D not certain. CDR3 length equals 15 residues. Between the trimmed V and J ends, which lost 4 bases and 2 bases, there was a span of 16 bases. Germline loops: CDR1 SGHDT, CDR2 YYEEEE. The CDR3 DNA reads TGTGCCAGCAGCCTGTTGCAGGTGACAACCTACGAGCAGTACTTC. Protein sequence: CASSLLQVTTYEQYF.

The rearrangement joins TRBV10-3 to TRBJ1-1; D unclear. CDR3 length: 13 residues. Trimming removed 6 bases from V and 2 bases from J, with 10 bases in between. Germline CDR1 is ENHRY and CDR2 is SYGVKD. In DNA form, the CDR3 reads TGTGCCATCAGGACTCAATCAAACACTGAAGCTTTCTTT. Protein product: CAIRTQSNTEAFF.

The table lists this clone with a few counts. The chain uses TRBV6-5 and TRBJ1-5; 8 bases are shared with TRBD1. The germline V gene has CDR1 MNHEY and CDR2 SVGAGI. V shed 5 bases and J 7 bases; nucleotides not matched to a gene: 7. CDR3 length: 14 amino acids. The chain's CDR3 is CASSTQAGGQPQHF. In DNA form, the CDR3 reads TGTGCCAGCAGTACCCAGGCAGGGGGCCAGCCCCAGCATTTT.

The CDR3, as DNA: TGTGCCAGCAGCGTAGAGCCAGGGAACACGAACACTGAAGCTTTCTTT. Amino acids: CASSVEPGNTNTEAFF. V gene TRBV9 combines with J gene TRBJ1-1; D may be TRBD1 (5 bases). CDR3 length equals 16 residues. CDR1 is SGDLS and CDR2 is YYNGEE in the germline V gene. Trimming shortened V by 0 bases and J by 1 base, and 13 bases separated the two germline ends.

J is TRBJ2-1 and V is TRBV24-1, with unresolved D. Germline V CDR1 and CDR2: KGHDR, SFDVKD. V lost 5 bases to trimming and J lost 0 bases, with 7 bases between them. The CDR3 covers 14 residues. For the CDR3, the DNA is TGTGCCACCAGTGGTGGCAGCTCCTACAATGAGCAGTTCTTC. This sequence encodes CATSGGSSYNEQFF.

This chain joins TRBV6-1 and TRBJ1-2; D not certain. The germline V gene has CDR1 MNHNS and CDR2 SASEGT. Trimming pared 0 bases from V and 6 bases from J, leaving 8 bases between. This CDR3 is built from 13 residues. The CDR3 coding sequence is TGTGCCAGCAGTGAAGCGTCCCTAGATGGCTACACCTTC. This translates into CASSEASLDGYTF.

V is TRBV2 and J is TRBJ1-6; no definite D call. Germline CDR1 SNHLY, CDR2 FYNNEI. The CDR3 contains 14 residues. V was shortened by 9 bases and J by 0 bases, with 9 bases between the two germline ends. The CDR3 DNA follows: TGTGCCAGAGGGAGCAGCTCCTATAATTCACCCCTCCACTTT. It codes for CARGSSSYNSPLHF.

This clone occurred once. The V and J genes are TRBV21-1 and TRBJ2-5; the D call of TRBD2 is as the table states it, not checked on the DNA. TRBV21-1 counts as a pseudogene. The CDR3 runs to 15 residues. The CDR3 spells CASSKSPGRGETQYF. CDR3 bases: TGTGCCAGCAGCAAATCTCCCGGGCGGGGAGAGACCCAGTACTTC.